Following are 27 T cell receptor beta chains from one sample sequenced in a study of cytomegalovirus exposure and HLA in healthy donors. The PCR contained 60 Vbeta and 13 Jbeta primers. Measured with immunoSEQ multiplex PCR; TCRdb has only the in-frame clones, and not every one. The table includes under 200,000 clones, about 78% detected once. The specimen sequenced was PBMCs. All receptors derive from a man aged 55 to 69 in good health and CMV-seronegative.

The chain employs TRBV18 and TRBJ1-3, with D perhaps matching TRBD1 (5 bases). From germline, CDR1 is KGHSH and CDR2 LQKENI. V lost 1 base to trimming and J lost 0 bases, with 16 bases between them. The CDR3 sequence is 18 residues long. CDR3 in amino acids: CASSPRPVGGNSGNTIYF. The DNA for the CDR3 is TGTGCCAGCTCACCACGACCTGTGGGGGGGAACTCTGGAAACACCATATATTTT.

The chain couples TRBV5-1 to TRBJ2-5; the match to TRBD2 covers 13 bases. The CDR3 consists of 16 residues. Trimming cost V 2 bases and J 5 bases; bases outside gene matches: 6. In germline, CDR1 is SGHRS, CDR2 YFSETQ. The CDR3 DNA follows: TGCGCCAGCAGCTTAACCGGACTAGCGGGGGTTGAGACCCAGTACTTC. This sequence encodes CASSLTGLAGVETQYF.

This clone has only a few counts. The CDR3 region is CASSLDRSTDTQYF. CDR3 sequence (DNA): TGTGCCAGCAGCTTGGACAGGTCCACAGATACGCAGTATTTT. The chain uses TRBV7-9 and TRBJ2-3; 7 nucleotides line up with TRBD1. The CDR3 is 14 amino acids. V shed 3 bases and J 2 bases; nucleotides not matched to a gene: 2. The germline gives CDR1 SEHNR, CDR2 FQNEAQ (reference sequence).

This rearrangement joins TRBV6-4 to TRBJ1-2, with 12 bases identical to TRBD1. Germline CDR1 is MRHNA and CDR2 is SNTAGT. The trim removed 9 bases at V and 8 bases at J, leaving 13 bases unmatched. The CDR3 totals 15 residues. For the CDR3, the DNA is TGTGCCAGTTTCGGAGGGGACAGGGGGCTTCGGGGCTACACCTTC. Translating it yields CASFGGDRGLRGYTF.

The chain employs TRBV27 and TRBJ2-5; 9 nucleotides match TRBD1. J gave up 7 bases and V 4 bases, and 13 bases lay outside the gene matches. The CDR3 is 16 residues long. CDR1 and CDR2 from the germline V gene are MNHEY and SMNVEV (reference sequence). The CDR3: CASSSTGGPLTGTQYF. The CDR3 nucleotides read TGTGCCAGCAGTTCCACAGGGGGCCCCTTGACCGGGACCCAGTACTTC.

The CDR3 here is CASSPDRTFNEKLFF. The CDR3 DNA follows: TGTGCCAGCAGCCCGGACAGAACATTTAATGAAAAACTGTTTTTT. The chain recombines TRBV7-2 with TRBJ1-4; a possible D gene is TRBD1 (6 bases). Germline CDR1 is SGHTA and CDR2 is FQGNSA. Trimming left V 5 bases short and J 4 bases short, with 14 bases between. CDR3 size: 15 residues. Using reference TRBV7-2 and TRBJ1-4 for the parts outside the CDR3, the full variable domain is GAGVSQSPSNKVTEKGKDVELRCDPISGHTALYWYRQSLGQGLEFLIYFQGNSAPDKSGLPSDRFSAERTGGSVSTLTIQRTQQEDSAVYLCASSPDRTFNEKLFFGSGTQLSVL.

The J gene is TRBJ2-1, the V gene TRBV4-3; D unresolved. CDR3 length: 15 amino acids. The germline V gene has CDR1 LGHNA and CDR2 YSLEER. Trimming pared 0 bases from V and 6 bases from J, leaving 12 bases between. CDR3 DNA sequence: TGCGCCAGCAGCCAAGAGTTCTCCAGGTTCAATGAGCAGTTCTTC. Amino acids: CASSQEFSRFNEQFF.

V and J are TRBV7-9 and TRBJ1-5; no clear D. CDR3 size: 14 residues. V was pared by 0 bases and J by 0 bases, with 3 bases between. In germline, CDR1 is SEHNR, CDR2 FQNEAQ (reference sequence). The chain's CDR3 is CASSLANSNQPQHF. The DNA of the CDR3 is TGTGCCAGCAGCTTAGCTAATAGCAATCAGCCCCAGCATTTT.

In its sample, this clone was seen a few times. This chain links TRBV7-8 with TRBJ2-5; 10 positions match TRBD1. V lost 4 bases to trimming and J lost 11 bases; unmatched junction nucleotides: 13. CDR3 size: 15 residues. Germline V gives CDR1 SGHVS, CDR2 FQNEAQ. In nucleotides, the CDR3 is TGTGCCAGCAGCTCGCAGACAGGGGGCTCAGGGGAGCAGTACTTC. It encodes CASSSQTGGSGEQYF.

The V call is TRBV7-2, the J call TRBJ2-4, with D maybe TRBD1 (5 bases). The CDR3 is 13 amino acids. V was pared by 5 bases and J by 14 bases, with 19 bases between. Germline CDR1 is SGHTA and CDR2 is FQGNSA. The CDR3 loop reads CASSPYGASNKYF. The CDR3 region has the DNA TGTGCCAGCAGCCCATATGGGGCCAGTAATAAGTACTTC.

The genes are TRBV5-8 and TRBJ1-1; 12 nucleotides align to TRBD1. Trimming removed 4 bases from V and 6 bases from J; junction bases left unmatched: 10. The CDR3 is made up of 16 amino acids. Germline values: CDR1 SGHTS, CDR2 YDEGEE. The CDR3 coding sequence is TGTGCCAGCAGCCGGGACAGGGGGCTTCTCGAATCTGAAGCTTTCTTT. It encodes CASSRDRGLLESEAFF. The full variable domain, in which reference TRBV5-8 and TRBJ1-1 provide the parts outside the CDR3, is EAGVTQSPTHLIKTRGQQATLRCSPISGHTSVYWYQQALGLGLQFLLWYDEGEERNRGNFPPRFSGRQFPNYSSELNVNALELEDSALYLCASSRDRGLLESEAFFGQGTRLTVV.

V is TRBV25-1 and J is TRBJ2-7, with TRBD2 identical over 8 bases. The CDR3 sequence is 14 residues long. Germline loops: CDR1 MGHDK, CDR2 SYGVNS. Losses at the gene ends were 6 bases for V and 5 bases for J; bases not matched to a gene: 9. The CDR3 DNA sequence: TGTGCCAGCAGACGTGGCGGGAGGCCCCACGAGCAGTACTTC. Protein product: CASRRGGRPHEQYF.

The chain carries TRBV4-2 and TRBJ2-7; TRBD1 matches 10 bases. CDR1 is LGHNA and CDR2 is YNFKEQ in the germline V gene. The CDR3 sequence is 14 residues long. V shed 4 bases and J 2 bases; nucleotides not matched to a gene: 2. The CDR3 DNA follows: TGTGCCAGCAGCCGGGACAGGGGTCCCTACGAGCAGTACTTC. This gives the protein CASSRDRGPYEQYF.

V gene TRBV2 combines with J gene TRBJ1-2; D not certain. This CDR3 spans 13 amino acids. Trimming left V 6 bases short and J 6 bases short, with 14 bases between. CDR1 and CDR2 (germline): SNHLY, FYNNEI. CDR3 region: CASRGGPRDGYTF. DNA for the CDR3: TGTGCCAGCAGGGGAGGACCGAGGGATGGCTACACCTTC.

The chain joins TRBV10-1 to TRBJ2-2; 10 bases align to TRBD2. CDR3 length: 16 amino acids. J gave up 2 bases and V 4 bases, and 4 bases lay outside the gene matches. Germline CDR1 and CDR2: WNHNN and SYGVQD (reference sequence). The CDR3 sequence is CASSATSGLNTGELFF. CDR3 coding DNA: TGCGCCAGCAGTGCGACTAGCGGGCTAAACACCGGGGAGCTGTTTTTT.

The chain recombines TRBV9 with TRBJ2-1, with TRBD2 as a possible D gene (5 bases). Trimming removed 0 bases from V and 1 base from J, with 11 bases in between. The CDR3 totals 16 residues. The germline V gene has CDR1 SGDLS and CDR2 YYNGEE. The CDR3 here is CASSVEGGSSYNEQFF. CDR3 nucleotides: TGTGCCAGCAGCGTAGAAGGTGGGAGTTCCTACAATGAGCAGTTCTTC.

In its sample, this clone was seen a few times. The chain is built from TRBV10-3 and TRBJ1-1, with D possibly matching TRBD1 (6 bases). The length of the CDR3 is 15 residues. Between the trimmed V and J ends, which lost 7 bases and 4 bases, there was a span of 19 bases. Per germline, CDR1 ENHRY and CDR2 SYGVKD. CDR3: CAITRRQGSGTEAFF. The CDR3 DNA sequence: TGTGCCATCACCCGACGGCAGGGGAGTGGCACTGAAGCTTTCTTT.

The rearrangement joins TRBV28 to TRBJ2-2; 11 bases fit TRBD2. This CDR3 has 16 amino acids. Trimming cost V 10 bases and J 5 bases; bases outside gene matches: 12. Per the germline V gene, CDR1 is MDHEN and CDR2 is SYDVKM. The CDR3 DNA is TGTGCCACCTTGACTAGCGGGGCACCTAGAACCGGGGAGCTGTTTTTT. This encodes CATLTSGAPRTGELFF.

The rearrangement uses TRBV7-9 and TRBJ1-5, with D perhaps TRBD1 (6 bases). CDR1 and CDR2 (germline): SEHNR, FQNEAQ (reference sequence). V lost 10 bases to trimming and J lost 1 base, with 14 bases between them. The CDR3 is 14 residues long. The CDR3 DNA follows: TGTGCCACATCGAAGGACAGCAGCAATCAGCCCCAGCATTTT. Amino acid sequence: CATSKDSSNQPQHF.

This clone was observed a handful of times. This chain uses TRBV19 with TRBJ2-5, with no clear D. V lost 3 bases to trimming and J lost 4 bases, with 9 bases between them. Germline V gives CDR1 LNHDA, CDR2 SQIVND (reference sequence). This CDR3 contains 13 residues. The CDR3 bases are TGTGCCAGTAGTATTGATTGGCTAGAGACCCAGTACTTC. It encodes CASSIDWLETQYF.

This clone has just a few counts. The chain recombines TRBV2 with TRBJ1-1; the D gene is possibly TRBD1 (6 bases). V was cut by 5 bases and J by 7 bases, with 11 bases left in between. In germline, CDR1 is SNHLY, CDR2 FYNNEI. This CDR3 comprises 12 residues. The CDR3 DNA sequence: TGTGCCAGCAGTCGCCGGGACAATGAAGCTTTCTTT. It translates to CASSRRDNEAFF.

This clone was seen once. CDR3 coding DNA: TGTGCCCCGACGGGGTTCAGCTCCTACAATGAGCAGTTCTTC. This codes for CAPTGFSSYNEQFF. V and J are TRBV7-9 and TRBJ2-1, with D perhaps matching TRBD2 (5 bases). Trimming took off 11 bases at V and 0 bases at J, with 14 bases between the two ends. This CDR3 comprises 14 residues. The germline gives CDR1 SEHNR, CDR2 FQNEAQ (reference sequence).

This clone was seen once. The V gene is TRBV6-1, the J gene TRBJ2-3, with a tentative D call TRBD1 (5 bases). The V end was cut by 2 bases, the J end by 0 bases, with 15 bases between. This CDR3 is built from 17 residues. In germline, CDR1 is MNHNS, CDR2 SASEGT. Written as DNA, the CDR3 is TGTGCCAGCAGTGAAAGGCCGGACACCTATAGCACAGATACGCAGTATTTT. It is translated as CASSERPDTYSTDTQYF.

The chain has TRBV10-2 and TRBJ2-4; TRBD1 matches 10 bases. V lost 0 bases and J lost 9; bases outside the gene matches: 14. The CDR3 sequence is 18 residues long. CDR1 and CDR2 (germline): WSHSY, SAAADI. CDR3 sequence: CASSESQPGQGRSGIQYF. Written as DNA, the CDR3 is TGCGCCAGCAGTGAGTCGCAACCGGGACAGGGGCGGTCGGGCATTCAGTACTTC.

This clone showed up just a few times. The chain uses TRBV6-5 and TRBJ2-2; D unclear. Deletions cut 6 bases from V and 3 bases from J, with 14 bases between. Germline V CDR1 and CDR2: MNHEY, SVGAGI. This CDR3 region has 15 residues. CDR3 nucleotide sequence: TGTGCCAGCAGCAGACATAACCTCCACACCGGGGAGCTGTTTTTT. As protein: CASSRHNLHTGELFF.

This chain uses TRBV29-1 with TRBJ2-7; tentatively, D is TRBD2 (6 bases). This CDR3 region has 12 residues. Trimming removed 3 bases at V and 9 bases at J, with 15 bases between. Per the germline V gene, CDR1 is SQVTM and CDR2 is ANQGSEA. As DNA, the CDR3 is TGCAGCGTTGAGGAACTAGCTTTAGGGCAGTACTTC. This encodes CSVEELALGQYF.

The chain combines TRBV10-2 with TRBJ1-5, with D perhaps matching TRBD1 (5 bases). V lost 3 bases and J 2 bases, leaving 14 bases between the germline ends. The germline V gene has CDR1 WSHSY and CDR2 SAAADI. The CDR3 is 16 residues long. CDR3 DNA sequence: TGCGCCAGCAGTGACCAGGGATTTGGCGGCAATCAGCCCCAGCATTTT. This gives the protein CASSDQGFGGNQPQHF.